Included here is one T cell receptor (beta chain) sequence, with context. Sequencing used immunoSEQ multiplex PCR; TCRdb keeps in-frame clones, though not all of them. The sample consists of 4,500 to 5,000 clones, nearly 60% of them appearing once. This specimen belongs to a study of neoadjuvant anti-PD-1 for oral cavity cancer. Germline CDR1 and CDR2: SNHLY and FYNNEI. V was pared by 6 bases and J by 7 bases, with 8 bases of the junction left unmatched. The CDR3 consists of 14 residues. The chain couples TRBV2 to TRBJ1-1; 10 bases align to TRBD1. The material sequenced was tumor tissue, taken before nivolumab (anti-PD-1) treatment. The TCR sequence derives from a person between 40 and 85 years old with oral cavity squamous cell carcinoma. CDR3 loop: CASSVRQGADEAFF. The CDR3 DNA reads TGTGCCAGCAGCGTCCGACAGGGGGCGGATGAAGCTTTCTTT.